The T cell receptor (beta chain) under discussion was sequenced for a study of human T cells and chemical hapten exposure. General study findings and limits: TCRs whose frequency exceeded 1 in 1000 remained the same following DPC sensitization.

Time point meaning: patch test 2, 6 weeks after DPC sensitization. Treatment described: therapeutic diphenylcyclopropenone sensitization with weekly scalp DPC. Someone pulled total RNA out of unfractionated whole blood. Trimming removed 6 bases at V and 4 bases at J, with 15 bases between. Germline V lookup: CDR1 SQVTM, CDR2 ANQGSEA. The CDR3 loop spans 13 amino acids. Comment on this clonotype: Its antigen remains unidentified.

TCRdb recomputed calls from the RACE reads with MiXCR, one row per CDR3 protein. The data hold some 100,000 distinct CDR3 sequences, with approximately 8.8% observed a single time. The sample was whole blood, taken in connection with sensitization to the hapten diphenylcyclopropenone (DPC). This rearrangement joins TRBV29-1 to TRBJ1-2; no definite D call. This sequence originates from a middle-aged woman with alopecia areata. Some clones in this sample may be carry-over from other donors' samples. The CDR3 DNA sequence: TGCAGCGTCCAAGGCGTGTCGTCCTATGGCTACACCTTC. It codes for CSVQGVSSYGYTF. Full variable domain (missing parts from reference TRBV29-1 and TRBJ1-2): SAVISQKPSRDICQRGTSLTIQCQVDSQVTMMFWYRQQPGQSLTLIATANQGSEATYESGFVIDKFPISRPNLTFSTLTVSNMSPEDSSIYLCSVQGVSSYGYTFGSGTRLTVV.